The 30 T cell receptor beta chains in this list originate from one sample, sequenced in a study of CD8+ T cells in alopecia areata. Treatment noted: oral pan-JAK inhibitor, 5-10 mg twice daily. RNA, once extracted, was reverse transcribed into cDNA for use as the sequencing template. Profiling relied on immunoSEQ multiplex PCR, and the TCRdb table lists in-frame clones only, not all of them. Of 90,000 to 150,000 clones in the sample, 53% were seen once. The sample consisted of CD4+ T cells sorted from blood, taken at week 4, from a patient treated with tofacitinib. The receptors derive from a human donor with alopecia areata.

This clone appeared a few times. The rearrangement links TRBV7-2 to TRBJ2-7; 7 nucleotides align to TRBD2. This CDR3 comprises 15 residues. CDR1 is SGHTA, CDR2 FQGNSA, per germline. Trimming removed 4 bases from V and 4 bases from J; junction bases left unmatched: 10. CDR3 DNA sequence: TGTGCCAGCAGCTCAGGTAGCGGGTGGGGATACGAGCAGTACTTC. Translating gives CASSSGSGWGYEQYF.

In this sample, this clone turned up a few times. The V call is TRBV5-1, the J call TRBJ1-5; D perhaps matches TRBD1 (6 bases). V lost 0 bases, J lost 3 bases, and 10 bases lay in between. This CDR3 comprises 15 residues. Germline CDR1 and CDR2: SGHRS and YFSETQ. The CDR3 nucleotides read TGCGCCAGCAGCTTGGTAGGGGGTCTCAATCAGCCCCAGCATTTT. It codes for CASSLVGGLNQPQHF. The full variable domain, rest sourced from reference TRBV5-1 and TRBJ1-5, is KAGVTQTPRYLIKTRGQQVTLSCSPISGHRSVSWYQQTPGQGLQFLFEYFSETQRNKGNFPGRFSGRQFSNSRSEMNVSTLELGDSALYLCASSLVGGLNQPQHFGDGTRLSIL.

Only one count was recorded for this clone. The chain combines TRBV15 with TRBJ2-7, with TRBD1 identical over 7 bases. V trimming: 0 bases; J trimming: 5 bases; junction bases outside the gene matches: 7. The CDR3 is 15 residues long. The germline gives CDR1 LNHNV, CDR2 YYDKDF (reference sequence). The CDR3 protein is CATSRDRYRGDEQYF. The CDR3 DNA reads as TGTGCCACCAGCAGAGATCGCTACAGGGGCGACGAGCAGTACTTC.

V and J are TRBV6-6 and TRBJ2-4; no definite D call. Trimming took off 4 bases at V and 0 bases at J, with 10 bases between the two ends. The CDR3 length is 15 residues. Germline V CDR1 and CDR2: MNHNY, SVGAGI (reference sequence). The chain's CDR3 is CASSSPPGAKNIQYF. The CDR3 DNA is TGTGCCAGCAGTTCCCCACCCGGAGCCAAAAACATTCAGTACTTC.

As for this clone: The sample has other DNA sequences that encode this CDR3 too. The chain combines TRBV5-1 with TRBJ2-3; D uncertain. Germline assignment: CDR1 SGHRS and CDR2 YFSETQ. The CDR3 sequence is 14 residues long. Trimming left V 2 bases short and J 1 base short, with 8 bases between. The CDR3 region is CASSLPGGTDTQYF. CDR3 nucleotides: TGCGCCAGCAGCTTACCCGGAGGCACAGATACGCAGTATTTT.

There are a few counts of this clone. The V gene is TRBV7-9, the J gene TRBJ2-5; 8 bases line up with TRBD1. Germline lookup yields CDR1 SEHNR and CDR2 FQNEAQ (reference sequence). V lost 4 bases to trimming and J lost 5 bases; unmatched junction nucleotides: 3. The CDR3 covers 13 residues. The CDR3 loop is CASSWGQEETQYF. CDR3 DNA: TGTGCCAGCAGCTGGGGACAGGAGGAGACCCAGTACTTC. The complete variable domain, with remaining parts taken from reference TRBV7-9 and TRBJ2-5, reads DTGVSQNPRHKITKRGQNVTFRCDPISEHNRLYWYRQTLGQGPEFLTYFQNEAQLEKSRLLSDRFSAERPKGSFSTLEIQRTEQGDSAMYLCASSWGQEETQYFGPGTRLLVL.

V usage is TRBV30 and J usage is TRBJ1-5, with D maybe TRBD1 (5 bases). Germline CDR1 GTSNPN, CDR2 SVGIG (reference sequence). The V end lost 3 bases, the J end lost 3 bases, and 9 bases lay between the germline ends. The CDR3 runs to 13 residues. The CDR3 sequence: CAWSSGPNQPQHF. For the CDR3, the DNA is TGTGCCTGGAGCTCGGGACCCAATCAGCCCCAGCATTTT. Drawing the rest from reference TRBV30 and TRBJ1-5, the complete variable domain is SQTIHQWPATLVQPVGSPLSLECTVEGTSNPNLYWYRQAAGRGLQLLFYSVGIGQISSEVPQNLSASRPQDRQFILSSKKLLLSDSGFYLCAWSSGPNQPQHFGDGTRLSIL.

The chain uses TRBV29-1 and TRBJ2-3, with 7 bases aligning to TRBD2. This CDR3 is built from 14 residues. Germline V lookup: CDR1 SQVTM, CDR2 ANQGSEA. V was pared by 4 bases and J by 3 bases, with 7 bases of the junction left unmatched. The DNA for the CDR3 is TGCAGCGTTGGGACGGGGGGAGGGACAGATACGCAGTATTTT. Encoded protein: CSVGTGGGTDTQYF.

The chain recombines TRBV30 with TRBJ1-2, with D hard to call. The CDR3 spans 13 residues. Trimming left V 0 bases short and J 2 bases short, with 7 bases between. The germline CDR1 and CDR2 sequences are GTSNPN and SVGIG (reference sequence). Here the CDR3 reads CAWSVAENYGYTF. The CDR3 coding sequence is TGTGCCTGGAGTGTTGCCGAGAACTATGGCTACACCTTC.

This chain links TRBV29-1 with TRBJ1-3; D uncertain. The CDR3 consists of 11 residues. CDR1 and CDR2 (germline): SQVTM, ANQGSEA. V gave up 3 bases and J gave up 14 bases, with 14 bases separating them. CDR3: CSVDSGALVYF. The CDR3, as DNA: TGCAGCGTTGACAGTGGTGCACTTGTATATTTT.

This chain uses TRBV30 with TRBJ2-5; D not resolved. Germline V lookup: CDR1 GTSNPN, CDR2 SVGIG (reference sequence). V gave up 0 bases and J gave up 2 bases, with 10 bases separating them. The CDR3 runs to 14 residues. CDR3 in DNA: TGTGCCTGGAGTGTACTTCGGGTGCAAGAGACCCAGTACTTC. As protein: CAWSVLRVQETQYF.

The chain couples TRBV5-4 to TRBJ1-2; 7 positions match TRBD1. The CDR3 is 16 amino acids. Trimming cost V 5 bases and J 4 bases; bases outside gene matches: 14. Germline-derived CDR1 and CDR2 are SGHNT and YYREEE (reference sequence). CDR3 DNA sequence: TGTGCCAGCAGGATGAGGACAGGCCTACTCACCTATGGCTACACCTTC. Protein sequence: CASRMRTGLLTYGYTF.

The chain carries TRBV25-1 and TRBJ2-7; D call uncertain. The V end was cut by 2 bases, the J end by 3 bases, with 8 bases between. The CDR3 is 13 amino acids. Germline CDR1 MGHDK, CDR2 SYGVNS. CDR3 residues: CASSEPNNYEQYF. The CDR3 DNA reads as TGTGCCAGCAGTGAACCCAATAACTACGAGCAGTACTTC.

The V call is TRBV7-9, the J call TRBJ2-1, with D perhaps TRBD1 or TRBD2 (6 bases each). V lost 5 bases and J 15 bases, leaving 20 bases between the germline ends. This CDR3 has 13 amino acids. CDR1 and CDR2 from the germline V gene are SEHNR and FQNEAQ (reference sequence). CDR3 in DNA: TGTGCCAGCAGCCCCAGGGGCAGGGAGGATCCGTTCTTC. Translating it yields CASSPRGREDPFF.

The chain couples TRBV30 to TRBJ1-1, with TRBD1 matching 7 bases. This CDR3 region has 15 residues. The V gene's germline CDR1 is GTSNPN and CDR2 SVGIG (reference sequence). V shed 2 bases, J shed 0 bases, and the junction held 6 bases outside the gene matches. CDR3: CAWSFTGTVNTEAFF. The CDR3 region has the DNA TGTGCCTGGAGTTTTACCGGGACAGTGAACACTGAAGCTTTCTTT.

The J gene is TRBJ1-2, the V gene TRBV7-8; D not resolved. From germline, CDR1 is SGHVS and CDR2 FQNEAQ. The CDR3 sequence is 15 residues long. Between the trimmed V and J ends, which lost 0 bases and 8 bases, there was a span of 16 bases. This chain's CDR3 is CASSLASSRSRGYTF. The CDR3 nucleotides read TGTGCCAGCAGCTTAGCCTCCTCTCGGTCACGAGGCTACACCTTC.

This clone was observed a few times. The J gene is TRBJ1-1, the V gene TRBV7-2; no clear D gene. The CDR3 spans 12 residues. The germline V and J ends were trimmed by 0 bases and 10 bases, with 9 bases remaining between them. Looked up from germline, CDR1 is SGHTA and CDR2 is FQGNSA. CDR3 coding DNA: TGTGCCAGCAGCTTAGCAAGAATAGTAGCTTTCTTT. Its translation: CASSLARIVAFF.

This chain links TRBV9 with TRBJ2-5, with a tentative D call TRBD2 (6 bases). This CDR3 comprises 18 residues. The V end was cut by 4 bases, the J end by 1 base, with 23 bases between. Germline V gene sequence: CDR1 SGDLS, CDR2 YYNGEE. The CDR3 protein is CASSSFVLGGVLQETQYF. The CDR3 DNA reads as TGTGCCAGCAGCTCGTTTGTTTTGGGGGGAGTCCTCCAAGAGACCCAGTACTTC.

The V and J genes are TRBV4-1 and TRBJ1-2; D is unresolved. The CDR3 runs to 14 residues. Germline CDR1 is MGHRA and CDR2 is YSYEKL. With 0 bases removed from V and 2 bases from J, the gap between germline ends came to 7 bases. The CDR3 region has the DNA TGCGCCAGCAGCCAAGATACAGTCAACTATGGCTACACCTTC. It specifies CASSQDTVNYGYTF.

This chain links TRBV20-1 with TRBJ2-1; D remains ambiguous. V was cut by 0 bases and J by 12 bases, with 9 bases left in between. There are 11 residues in the CDR3. CDR1 DFQATT and CDR2 SNEGSKA come from the germline V gene (reference sequence). This CDR3 is CSAREFRRQFF. The CDR3, as DNA: TGCAGTGCTAGAGAATTTCGAAGGCAGTTCTTC.

This clone has only a few counts. V usage is TRBV18 and J usage is TRBJ1-1; D is possibly TRBD1 (5 bases). The V and J ends lost 4 bases and 4 bases respectively, with 19 bases between them. The CDR3 is 16 residues long. Per the germline V gene, CDR1 is KGHSH and CDR2 is LQKENI. CDR3 DNA sequence: TGTGCCAGCTCACGTACCGGGACCTCCTTAGGCACTGAAGCTTTCTTT. It encodes CASSRTGTSLGTEAFF.

This clone was found a few times. The rearrangement joins TRBV9 to TRBJ2-7; 8 bases fit TRBD2. The V gene end was trimmed by 1 base and the J gene end by 3 bases; junction bases not matched to a gene: 6. This CDR3 has 15 amino acids. CDR1 and CDR2 (germline): SGDLS, YYNGEE. The CDR3 spells CASSVSPGTSYEQYF. The CDR3 DNA reads as TGTGCCAGCAGCGTAAGTCCCGGGACTAGCTACGAGCAGTACTTC.

This chain joins TRBV5-1 and TRBJ1-4, with 9 nucleotides matching TRBD1. Per the germline V gene, CDR1 is SGHRS and CDR2 is YFSETQ. With V trimmed by 6 bases and J by 8 bases, 17 bases remained unmatched. This CDR3 has 17 amino acids. CDR3 region: CASKVGTGKVLGEKLFF. The CDR3 DNA is TGCGCCAGCAAGGTCGGGACAGGGAAGGTTTTAGGAGAAAAACTGTTTTTT.

The rearrangement joins TRBV6-1 to TRBJ1-4; possibly TRBD1 for D (6 bases). The V end was cut by 6 bases, the J end by 2 bases, with 13 bases between. This CDR3 is built from 15 residues. The germline V gene encodes CDR1 MNHNS and CDR2 SASEGT. The CDR3 region has the DNA TGTGCCAGCAGCAGTACAGGGTCGACTAATGAAAAACTGTTTTTT. Its translation: CASSSTGSTNEKLFF.

The V gene is TRBV14, the J gene TRBJ2-7; TRBD2 matches 7 bases. CDR3 length: 14 amino acids. Losses at the gene ends were 6 bases for V and 1 base for J; bases not matched to a gene: 6. In germline, CDR1 is SGHDN, CDR2 FVKESK. The CDR3 spells CASSLAGVSYEQYF. In DNA, the CDR3 is TGTGCCAGCAGTCTGGCGGGAGTATCCTACGAGCAGTACTTC.

This rearrangement joins TRBV4-2 to TRBJ2-7, with 8 positions matching TRBD2. This CDR3 spans 15 amino acids. The trim removed 4 bases at V and 2 bases at J, leaving 7 bases unmatched. CDR1 and CDR2 (germline): LGHNA, YNFKEQ. For the CDR3, the DNA is TGTGCCAGCAGCCCGGGGGGGGCTCAACCCTACGAGCAGTACTTC. Protein product: CASSPGGAQPYEQYF.

This clone was seen only once. The V and J genes are TRBV29-1 and TRBJ2-7; tentative D call: TRBD1 (5 bases). CDR1 SQVTM and CDR2 ANQGSEA come from the germline V gene. The germline V and J ends were trimmed by 4 bases and 0 bases, with 10 bases remaining between them. The CDR3 totals 13 residues. CDR3 protein: CSVARALSYEQYF. CDR3 coding DNA: TGCAGCGTTGCCAGGGCCCTCTCCTACGAGCAGTACTTC.

This clone has a single count. V and J are TRBV7-3 and TRBJ2-7; D gene unclear. Trimming took 1 base from V and 9 from J, leaving 10 bases between them. The CDR3 contains 12 residues. Germline lookup yields CDR1 SGHTA and CDR2 FQGTGA. Written as DNA, the CDR3 is TGTGCCAGCAGCTTAAGATGGGCTGGGCAGTACTTC. Its protein is CASSLRWAGQYF.

This clone was found a few times. The genes are TRBV25-1 and TRBJ1-1, with D hard to call. Trimming took off 4 bases at V and 4 bases at J, with 19 bases between the two ends. The CDR3 contains 16 residues. In germline, CDR1 is MGHDK, CDR2 SYGVNS. CDR3 nucleotide sequence: TGTGCCAGCAGTGTCTCGCGAGCCCTCTGGGGCACTGAAGCTTTCTTT. Protein product: CASSVSRALWGTEAFF.

This chain uses TRBV29-1 with TRBJ1-1; D unclear. In germline, CDR1 is SQVTM, CDR2 ANQGSEA. The V gene lost 4 bases and the J gene lost 6 bases, with 9 bases spanning the gap. The CDR3 length is 11 residues. CDR3 nucleotides: TGCAGCGTTGGGCTTTCGGCTGAAGCTTTCTTT. It is translated as CSVGLSAEAFF.